What follows are 30 T cell receptor beta chains derived from one specimen sequenced in a study of post-analysis software for immune sequencing data. Study observations and caveats: Controls showed lower frequencies than patients for five TRBV segments, and TRBV5-6, TRBV5-1 and TRBV20-1 were among these.

Their antigens are not known. Unique-molecular-identifier-tagged TCR beta cDNA libraries were used. MiXCR was run by TCRdb on the PCR reads, yielding one entry per CDR3 protein. The data show more than 500,000 distinct CDR3 sequences, about a third seen once. Sequencing used blood. These receptors were obtained from a girl aged 2-17 years with multiple sclerosis.

The chain carries TRBV5-1 and TRBJ1-1, with D maybe TRBD1 (5 bases). This CDR3 is built from 13 residues. Per germline, CDR1 SGHRS and CDR2 YFSETQ. Trimming left V 2 bases short and J 7 bases short, with 12 bases between. The CDR3 DNA sequence: TGCGCCAGCAGCTTTGGGGGTGAGGGTGAAGCTTTCTTT. Protein product: CASSFGGEGEAFF. The variable domain in full, completed from reference TRBV5-1 and TRBJ1-1, reads KAGVTQTPRYLIKTRGQQVTLSCSPISGHRSVSWYQQTPGQGLQFLFEYFSETQRNKGNFPGRFSGRQFSNSRSEMNVSTLELGDSALYLCASSFGGEGEAFFGQGTRLTVV.

This sequence joins TRBV15 and TRBJ1-1; no clear D. The germline V gene encodes CDR1 LNHNV and CDR2 YYDKDF (reference sequence). The CDR3 extends over 13 amino acids. V was trimmed by 0 bases and J by 0 bases, leaving 2 bases between them. This CDR3 is CATSREMNTEAFF. The CDR3 nucleotides read TGTGCCACCAGCAGAGAAATGAACACTGAAGCTTTCTTT.

This clonotype was counted only a few times. V gene TRBV6-6 combines with J gene TRBJ2-1, with TRBD1 identical over 8 bases. Germline CDR1 is MNHNY and CDR2 is SVGAGI (reference sequence). CDR3 size: 17 residues. With V trimmed by 2 bases and J by 6 bases, 12 bases remained unmatched. The CDR3 sequence: CASSYQTGTGFINEQFF. CDR3 nucleotides: TGTGCCAGCAGTTACCAGACCGGGACAGGTTTCATCAATGAGCAGTTCTTC.

The chain recombines TRBV29-1 with TRBJ2-3, with 10 bases lining up with TRBD1. Losses at the gene ends were 5 bases for V and 3 bases for J; bases not matched to a gene: 5. CDR3 length: 14 residues. The germline V gene has CDR1 SQVTM and CDR2 ANQGSEA. CDR3 sequence: CSVYDRGQTDTQYF. The CDR3 DNA follows: TGCAGCGTTTACGACAGGGGGCAGACAGATACGCAGTATTTT.

The chain uses TRBV12-3 or TRBV12-4 and TRBJ2-3; D possibly matches TRBD1 or TRBD2 (6 bases each). The V end lost 6 bases, the J end lost 3 bases, and 16 bases lay between the germline ends. The CDR3 spans 15 residues. The CDR3 DNA is TGTGCCAGCAGCCGCCGAAGGGGGGTAACAGATACGCAGTATTTT. It codes for CASSRRRGVTDTQYF.

This clonotype showed up many times. The V and J genes are TRBV28 and TRBJ1-5; D call uncertain. Germline V gives CDR1 MDHEN, CDR2 SYDVKM. The CDR3 has 11 amino acids. V was shortened by 3 bases and J by 3 bases, with 0 bases between the two germline ends. This CDR3 reads CASSFNQPQHF. In nucleotides, the CDR3 is TGTGCCAGCAGTTTCAATCAGCCCCAGCATTTT.

This clonotype was seen only once. The J gene is TRBJ2-7, the V gene TRBV3-1; TRBD2 matches at 8 bases. The germline V gene has CDR1 LGHDT and CDR2 YNNKEL (reference sequence). The CDR3 has 14 amino acids. V was pared by 3 bases and J by 9 bases, with 10 bases of the junction left unmatched. The CDR3 protein is CASSQGLDPRGQYF. CDR3 bases: TGTGCCAGCAGCCAGGGACTAGACCCGCGCGGGCAGTACTTC.

The gene calls are TRBV5-1 and TRBJ2-6; 7 bases map to TRBD1. The CDR3 is made up of 19 amino acids. Trimming cost V 4 bases and J 0 bases; bases outside gene matches: 13. Germline CDR1 reads SGHRS; CDR2 reads YFSETQ. For the CDR3, the DNA is TGCGCCAGCAGCACGAAGGCCGGGACAGCTCTCTCTGGGGCCAACGTCCTGACTTTC. Amino acids: CASSTKAGTALSGANVLTF. The variable domain in full, completed from reference TRBV5-1 and TRBJ2-6, reads KAGVTQTPRYLIKTRGQQVTLSCSPISGHRSVSWYQQTPGQGLQFLFEYFSETQRNKGNFPGRFSGRQFSNSRSEMNVSTLELGDSALYLCASSTKAGTALSGANVLTFGAGSRLTVL.

This clonotype was counted only a few times. This chain joins TRBV5-6 and TRBJ2-3, with D perhaps TRBD2 (5 bases). Trimming removed 6 bases from V and 5 bases from J, with 13 bases in between. The germline V gene has CDR1 SGHDT and CDR2 YYEEEE. The CDR3 extends over 13 amino acids. The CDR3 region has the DNA TGTGCCAGCACCAACCTCCGGGGAGATACGCAGTATTTT. Protein product: CASTNLRGDTQYF.

The chain recombines TRBV3-1 with TRBJ1-2; tentatively, D is TRBD1 (5 bases). CDR3 length equals 16 residues. The V and J ends lost 3 bases and 4 bases respectively, with 18 bases between them. Germline-derived CDR1 and CDR2 are LGHDT and YNNKEL (reference sequence). CDR3: CASSHRSYRDLYGYTF. DNA for the CDR3: TGTGCCAGCAGCCATCGTTCATACCGGGACCTCTATGGCTACACCTTC.

This clonotype has more than one count but fewer than ten. The V and J genes are TRBV5-1 and TRBJ1-2, with D tentatively TRBD1 (6 bases). The CDR3 has 15 amino acids. V gave up 0 bases and J gave up 5 bases, with 14 bases separating them. Per germline, CDR1 SGHRS and CDR2 YFSETQ. CDR3 sequence: CASSLAGQGQYGYTF. The CDR3 DNA follows: TGCGCCAGCAGCTTGGCGGGACAAGGGCAATATGGCTACACCTTC.

The chain has TRBV7-2 and TRBJ2-1; possible D gene TRBD2, 5 bases. Trimming took off 2 bases at V and 2 bases at J, with 10 bases between the two ends. The CDR3 sequence is 15 residues long. The germline gives CDR1 SGHTA, CDR2 FQGNSA. The CDR3 nucleotides are TGTGCCAGCAGCTTAATCCAGCGGACCTACAATGAGCAGTTCTTC. Translated, it gives CASSLIQRTYNEQFF.

V and J are TRBV4-2 and TRBJ1-1; 10 bases line up with TRBD1. J gave up 4 bases and V 5 bases, and 4 bases lay outside the gene matches. The CDR3 runs 14 residues. Germline assignment: CDR1 LGHNA and CDR2 YNFKEQ. The CDR3 nucleotides are TGTGCCAGCAGCACTAGGACAGGGGGCACTGAAGCTTTCTTT. This encodes CASSTRTGGTEAFF.

The V gene is TRBV20-1, the J gene TRBJ1-2; D is perhaps TRBD1 (5 bases). Germline V gene lookup returns CDR1 DFQATT and CDR2 SNEGSKA (reference sequence). V lost 3 bases to trimming and J lost 8 bases, with 22 bases between them. The CDR3 runs to 15 residues. CDR3 in amino acids: CSASFGWGVVMGYTF. The CDR3, as DNA: TGCAGTGCTAGTTTTGGGTGGGGGGTCGTCATGGGCTACACCTTC.

The genes are TRBV7-9 and TRBJ2-7; either TRBD1 or TRBD2 may fit D (5 bases each). V was shortened by 7 bases and J by 0 bases, with 22 bases between the two germline ends. This CDR3 spans 17 amino acids. CDR1 is SEHNR and CDR2 is FQNEAQ in the germline V gene (reference sequence). CDR3 amino acids: CASNSPARDGTSYEQYF. The CDR3 region has the DNA TGTGCCAGCAACTCACCTGCTAGGGACGGTACCTCCTACGAGCAGTACTTC.

This clonotype was recorded only once. CDR3 residues: CASSSGQGPLVGTQYF. In nucleotides, the CDR3 is TGTGCCAGCAGTTCAGGACAGGGGCCACTCGTGGGTACGCAGTATTTT. This sequence joins TRBV12-3 or TRBV12-4 and TRBJ2-3, with 9 bases lining up with TRBD1. The CDR3 totals 16 residues. V lost 4 bases, J lost 8 bases, and 13 bases stayed unmatched.

This clonotype was counted many times. The chain is built from TRBV29-1 and TRBJ1-2; D ambiguous. There are 11 residues in the CDR3. CDR1 is SQVTM and CDR2 is ANQGSEA in the germline V gene. Trimming took off 3 bases at V and 7 bases at J, with 9 bases between the two ends. CDR3 in DNA: TGCAGCGTTGACGGGCTACCTGGCTACACCTTC. Translating gives CSVDGLPGYTF.

This chain uses TRBV19 with TRBJ1-2; D unresolved. This CDR3 comprises 15 residues. The germline V gene has CDR1 LNHDA and CDR2 SQIVND (reference sequence). V lost 6 bases to trimming and J lost 0 bases, with 14 bases between them. The CDR3 is CASSPMNEANYGYTF. CDR3 DNA sequence: TGTGCCAGTAGCCCTATGAACGAGGCTAACTATGGCTACACCTTC.

This clonotype has ten or more counts. This chain uses TRBV12-3 or TRBV12-4 with TRBJ1-2, with D maybe TRBD1 (5 bases). The germline V and J ends were trimmed by 6 bases and 4 bases, with 12 bases remaining between them. The CDR3 has 13 amino acids. This CDR3 reads CASSPGTVYGYTF. As DNA, the CDR3 is TGTGCCAGCAGCCCCGGGACGGTCTATGGCTACACCTTC.

There are a few counts of this clonotype. V is TRBV20-1 and J is TRBJ1-4; 11 bases are shared with TRBD1. After removal of 4 bases from V and 8 bases from J, the junction contained 9 bases not matched to a gene. The CDR3 is 15 residues long. Looked up from germline, CDR1 is DFQATT and CDR2 is SNEGSKA (reference sequence). In nucleotides, the CDR3 is TGCAGTGCTACGGACAGGGGGCGCGGGGGAGAAAAACTGTTTTTT. It specifies CSATDRGRGGEKLFF.

In this sample, this clonotype turned up a few times. The chain combines TRBV5-4 with TRBJ2-1, with D maybe TRBD2 (5 bases). Per germline, CDR1 SGHNT and CDR2 YYREEE (reference sequence). The V gene lost 4 bases and the J gene lost 0 bases, with 11 bases spanning the gap. The CDR3 spans 15 residues. The CDR3, as DNA: TGTGCCAGCAGCCAAAGAACTAGCTCCTACAATGAGCAGTTCTTC. It yields the protein CASSQRTSSYNEQFF. The complete variable domain, with remaining parts taken from reference TRBV5-4 and TRBJ2-1, reads ETGVTQSPTHLIKTRGQQVTLRCSSQSGHNTVSWYQQALGQGPQFIFQYYREEENGRGNFPPRFSGLQFPNYSSELNVNALELDDSALYLCASSQRTSSYNEQFFGPGTRLTVL.

V and J are TRBV3-1 and TRBJ2-7; D remains ambiguous. This CDR3 has 11 residues. V lost 4 bases to trimming and J lost 10 bases, with 11 bases between them. Germline lookup yields CDR1 LGHDT and CDR2 YNNKEL (reference sequence). The CDR3 is CASSRTSLQYF. The DNA for the CDR3 is TGTGCCAGCAGCCGGACGTCCCTTCAGTACTTC.

This clonotype showed up just a few times. This chain connects TRBV7-9 to TRBJ2-7; a weak D match, TRBD1 (6 bases). The CDR3 runs to 15 residues. CDR1 SEHNR and CDR2 FQNEAQ come from the germline V gene (reference sequence). The V end lost 5 bases, the J end lost 3 bases, and 17 bases lay between the germline ends. In nucleotides, the CDR3 is TGTGCCAGCAGCCTATCACAGGGTTTTCTCTACGAGCAGTACTTC. Amino acids: CASSLSQGFLYEQYF.

This chain joins TRBV20-1 and TRBJ2-5, with a possible D match to TRBD1 (5 bases). Germline lookup yields CDR1 DFQATT and CDR2 SNEGSKA (reference sequence). The length of the CDR3 is 14 residues. Trimming pared 6 bases from V and 6 bases from J, leaving 20 bases between. The CDR3 nucleotides are TGCAGTGCCTCCATTCTAAGACAGCTTAAGACCCAGTACTTC. Its translation: CSASILRQLKTQYF.

The chain has TRBV18 and TRBJ2-7, with D unresolved. The CDR3 runs 13 residues. The germline gives CDR1 KGHSH, CDR2 LQKENI. V was trimmed by 3 bases and J by 3 bases, leaving 9 bases between them. The CDR3 sequence is CASSPERIYEQYF. The CDR3 region has the DNA TGTGCCAGCTCACCCGAGCGCATCTACGAGCAGTACTTC. Filled out from reference TRBV18 and TRBJ2-7, the complete variable domain reads NAGVMQNPRHLVRRRGQEARLRCSPMKGHSHVYWYRQLPEEGLKFMVYLQKENIIDESGMPKERFSAEFPKEGPSILRIQQVVRGDSAAYFCASSPERIYEQYFGPGTRLTVT.

CDR3 sequence (DNA): TGTGCCAGCAGCTTAGGCCCCGCCCGCCATGGCTACACCTTC. The encoded protein is CASSLGPARHGYTF. V gene TRBV11-2 combines with J gene TRBJ1-2, with D unresolved. Trimming removed 1 base from V and 6 bases from J, with 12 bases in between. Germline values: CDR1 SGHAT, CDR2 FQNNGV. The length of the CDR3 is 14 residues.

This clonotype was found a few times. The gene calls are TRBV5-6 and TRBJ2-2; D ambiguous. The CDR3 sequence is 14 residues long. V was shortened by 4 bases and J by 6 bases, with 13 bases between the two germline ends. CDR1 and CDR2 from the germline V gene are SGHDT and YYEEEE. For the CDR3, the DNA is TGTGCCAGCAGCCTTCAGACTTCCCCCGGGGAGCTGTTTTTT. The encoded protein is CASSLQTSPGELFF. Variable domain in full (rest from reference TRBV5-6 and TRBJ2-2): DAGVTQSPTHLIKTRGQQVTLRCSPKSGHDTVSWYQQALGQGPQFIFQYYEEEERQRGNFPDRFSGHQFPNYSSELNVNALLLGDSALYLCASSLQTSPGELFFGEGSRLTVL.

The V call is TRBV12-3 or TRBV12-4, the J call TRBJ1-4, with TRBD1 as a possible D gene (6 bases). V was cut by 1 base and J by 14 bases, with 11 bases left in between. The CDR3 has 12 residues. CDR3 region: CASSLGIDRLFF. CDR3 coding DNA: TGTGCCAGCAGTTTAGGGATAGACAGGCTGTTTTTT.

This clonotype was counted a few times. V is TRBV5-1 and J is TRBJ1-5; 8 positions match TRBD1. From germline, CDR1 is SGHRS and CDR2 YFSETQ. Trimming at V came to 3 bases and at J to 0 bases, leaving 2 bases not matched to a gene. The CDR3 spans 15 residues. The CDR3 DNA reads as TGCGCCAGCAGCTGGACAGGGCTTAGCAATCAGCCCCAGCATTTT. Protein product: CASSWTGLSNQPQHF.

The chain couples TRBV9 to TRBJ2-5; maybe TRBD2 (7 bases). The end of the DNA fits TRBJ2-7 better, so the J call may be wrong. Germline CDR1 is SGDLS and CDR2 is YYNGEE. This CDR3 comprises 17 residues. The CDR3 DNA reads as TGTGCCAGCAGCGTAGCGGGCGGGGGCGCCGAAACCTACGAGCAGTACTTC. Protein: CASSVAGGGAETYEQYF.